This is a list of T cell receptor beta chains from one sample in a study of tumor and adjacent non-tumor tissue in lung cancer. Via MiXCR, TCRdb re-called the multiplex PCR reads, giving one row per CDR3 protein. The sample lists 200,000 to 250,000 distinct CDR3 sequences; roughly 70% were seen once. Sequencing was performed on lung tumor tissue. All receptors come from a man in his sixties with non-small cell lung cancer. CDR3s include the opening cysteine and the closing phenylalanine or tryptophan. Fields, in order: CDR3 DNA, CDR3 protein, J gene, V gene, clone size, D gene. A D gene is named only where the DNA matches it firmly. A clone size is listed for some rows: how often the clone was seen (once, few, many), or a class if it is expanded.

CDR3nt: TGTGCCAACAGTATTTCCAATTTC; CDR3aa: CANSISNF; j_gene: TRBJ2-5; v_gene: TRBV6-1; abundance: .; d_gene: .
CDR3nt: TGTGCCGGCAGCATACGACGGTCAGGGATCGACGAGCAGTACTTC; CDR3aa: CAGSIRRSGIDEQYF; j_gene: TRBJ2-7; v_gene: TRBV21-1; abundance: .; d_gene: .
CDR3nt: TGCATCGTTGAAGATGGATCCGCTGAAGCTTTATTT; CDR3aa: CIVEDGSAEALF; j_gene: TRBJ1-1; v_gene: TRBV29-1; abundance: .; d_gene: .
CDR3nt: TGCAGCCTGGGCGGGGGGTCCGCGCAGCCCCAGCATTTT; CDR3aa: CSLGGGSAQPQHF; j_gene: TRBJ1-5; v_gene: TRBV29-1; abundance: .; d_gene: .
CDR3nt: TGTGCCAGCAGCACCGGGACTAGCAATGAGCAGTTCTTC; CDR3aa: CASSTGTSNEQFF; j_gene: TRBJ2-1; v_gene: TRBV6-2/TRBV6-3; abundance: .; d_gene: TRBD2
CDR3nt: TGTGCCAGCAGGATGACCAGGACAGGGAACACTGAAGCTTTCTTT; CDR3aa: CASRMTRTGNTEAFF; j_gene: TRBJ1-1; v_gene: TRBV6-1; abundance: .; d_gene: TRBD1
CDR3nt: TGTGCCAGCAATTACTCGGGGAACACTGAAGCTTTCTTT; CDR3aa: CASNYSGNTEAFF; j_gene: TRBJ1-1; v_gene: TRBV6-5; abundance: .; d_gene: .
CDR3nt: TGTGCCAGCAGCTTAGATCCAGGAATGGCCGATACGCAGTATTTT; CDR3aa: CASSLDPGMADTQYF; j_gene: TRBJ2-3; v_gene: TRBV11-2; abundance: .; d_gene: .
CDR3nt: TGTGCCAGCAGTTACTCAGCTTTGGGACAGGATCTATACGAGCAGTACTTC; CDR3aa: CASSYSALGQDLYEQYF; j_gene: TRBJ2-7; v_gene: TRBV6-6; abundance: .; d_gene: TRBD1
CDR3nt: TGTGCCAGCAGCTCTACAGTTAGCACGGTCCGTGGCTACACCTTC; CDR3aa: CASSSTVSTVRGYTF; j_gene: TRBJ1-2; v_gene: TRBV7-8; abundance: .; d_gene: .
CDR3nt: TGTGCCAGCAGTCCTACTAGCAGGTCGAGCTCTGGGGCCAACGTCCCGACTTTC; CDR3aa: CASSPTSRSSSGANVPTF; j_gene: TRBJ2-6; v_gene: TRBV28; abundance: .; d_gene: .
CDR3nt: TGCAGTGGAAGGACCGGGACAGAATGCACAGATACGCAGTATTTT; CDR3aa: CSGRTGTECTDTQYF; j_gene: TRBJ2-3; v_gene: TRBV20-1; abundance: .; d_gene: TRBD1
CDR3nt: TGTGCCAACAGCAGGGGGGATCAGCCCCAGCATTTT; CDR3aa: CANSRGDQPQHF; j_gene: TRBJ1-5; v_gene: TRBV28; abundance: .; d_gene: TRBD1
CDR3nt: TGCAGTGCTAGAGCTTCGCGTGGGGGGAGCAACACCTGGGAGCTGTTTTTT; CDR3aa: CSARASRGGSNTWELFF; j_gene: TRBJ2-2; v_gene: TRBV20-1; abundance: .; d_gene: .
CDR3nt: TGCAGTGCTATGGAGGGCGCCTGGAGAAATCAGCCCCAGCATTTT; CDR3aa: CSAMEGAWRNQPQHF; j_gene: TRBJ1-5; v_gene: TRBV20-1; abundance: .; d_gene: .
CDR3nt: TGTGTCAGCTATTTCCGGTACGAAAAACTGTTTTTT; CDR3aa: CVSYFRYEKLFF; j_gene: TRBJ1-4; v_gene: TRBV12-3/TRBV12-4; abundance: .; d_gene: .
CDR3nt: TGTGCCAGCAGTGCCAGACAGGCGCCCTATGGCTACACCTTC; CDR3aa: CASSARQAPYGYTF; j_gene: TRBJ1-2; v_gene: TRBV6-2/TRBV6-3; abundance: .; d_gene: .
CDR3nt: TGTGCCAGCTGCTTAGGAACAAGGGCCCAGTACTTC; CDR3aa: CASCLGTRAQYF; j_gene: TRBJ2-5; v_gene: TRBV7-9; abundance: once; d_gene: .
CDR3nt: TGCGCCAGCCCGACGGACATTCAGTACTTC; CDR3aa: CASPTDIQYF; j_gene: TRBJ2-4; v_gene: TRBV12-3/TRBV12-4; abundance: .; d_gene: .
CDR3nt: TGTGCCAGCAGTTTTCCGCCGGGGATGACTGGGCCGGGAGGCTACAGCTTC; CDR3aa: CASSFPPGMTGPGGYSF; j_gene: TRBJ1-2; v_gene: TRBV12-3/TRBV12-4; abundance: .; d_gene: .
CDR3nt: TGTGCCAGCAACTTAGGGGGGACAGGGGCTGTCAAAAACATTCAGTACTTC; CDR3aa: CASNLGGTGAVKNIQYF; j_gene: TRBJ2-4; v_gene: TRBV11-2; abundance: .; d_gene: TRBD1
CDR3nt: TGTGCCAGCAGAGTCTTGCCAGATACGCAGTATTTT; CDR3aa: CASRVLPDTQYF; j_gene: TRBJ2-3; v_gene: TRBV28; abundance: few; d_gene: .
CDR3nt: TGTGCCAGCAGCTTATATCGGAACACTGAAGCTTTCTTT; CDR3aa: CASSLYRNTEAFF; j_gene: TRBJ1-1; v_gene: TRBV7-3; abundance: .; d_gene: .
CDR3nt: TGTGCCAGCAGTGGGGGGGGCACCGGGGAGCTGTCTTTT; CDR3aa: CASSGGGTGELSF; j_gene: TRBJ2-2; v_gene: TRBV6-1; abundance: .; d_gene: .
CDR3nt: TGCAGCGTACGACACGGTTCTGGAAACACCATATATTTT; CDR3aa: CSVRHGSGNTIYF; j_gene: TRBJ1-3; v_gene: TRBV29-1; abundance: .; d_gene: .
CDR3nt: TGCAGTGCTAGTCCTCGACAGGGAACCGCGACCCAGTACTTC; CDR3aa: CSASPRQGTATQYF; j_gene: TRBJ2-5; v_gene: TRBV20-1; abundance: .; d_gene: TRBD1
CDR3nt: TGTGCCTGGAGTGGACTAGCGGGAGCAGATACGCAGTATTTT; CDR3aa: CAWSGLAGADTQYF; j_gene: TRBJ2-3; v_gene: TRBV30; abundance: .; d_gene: TRBD2
CDR3nt: TGTGTCAGCAGCCCCTTCAACAGGGGGAAAGAGACCCAGTACTTC; CDR3aa: CVSSPFNRGKETQYF; j_gene: TRBJ2-5; v_gene: TRBV11-1; abundance: .; d_gene: TRBD1
CDR3nt: TGCAGGGTTGTGGACAGAGGGCAATACACCGGGGAGCTGTTTTTT; CDR3aa: CRVVDRGQYTGELFF; j_gene: TRBJ2-2; v_gene: TRBV29-1; abundance: .; d_gene: .
CDR3nt: TGTGCCAGCAGCTTACCTGGGAGCGTTCAGCCCCAGCATTTT; CDR3aa: CASSLPGSVQPQHF; j_gene: TRBJ1-5; v_gene: TRBV7-9; abundance: .; d_gene: .
CDR3nt: TGTGCCGGCAGCTTGGCCCGTACGGTCTCCTACGAGCAGTACTTC; CDR3aa: CAGSLARTVSYEQYF; j_gene: TRBJ2-7; v_gene: TRBV5-4; abundance: .; d_gene: .
CDR3nt: TGTGCCAGCGCCGGGGACAGGGTGGCAGATACGCAGTATTTT; CDR3aa: CASAGDRVADTQYF; j_gene: TRBJ2-3; v_gene: TRBV2; abundance: .; d_gene: TRBD1
CDR3nt: TGTGCCAGCAGGTTCCTGGACGCCAGTATAAAGGAGCTGTACTTC; CDR3aa: CASRFLDASIKELYF; j_gene: TRBJ2-7; v_gene: TRBV5-6; abundance: .; d_gene: .
CDR3nt: TGTGCCAGCAGCTTAGTCTACAGCGACATAGATAGGCAGTATTTT; CDR3aa: CASSLVYSDIDRQYF; j_gene: TRBJ2-3; v_gene: TRBV11-1; abundance: .; d_gene: .
CDR3nt: TGCAGTGCTGGGGCGTTGCGGACGGTGGCCGCTGAAGCTTTCTTT; CDR3aa: CSAGALRTVAAEAFF; j_gene: TRBJ1-1; v_gene: TRBV20-1; abundance: many; d_gene: .
CDR3nt: TGCAGTGCTAGTAGGGGGACAGCGAACACCGGGGAGCTGTTTTTT; CDR3aa: CSASRGTANTGELFF; j_gene: TRBJ2-2; v_gene: TRBV20-1; abundance: few; d_gene: TRBD1
CDR3nt: TGTGCCAGCAGTTTACGGGCGGGAGCGGCCTACAATGAGTTGTTCTTC; CDR3aa: CASSLRAGAAYNELFF; j_gene: TRBJ2-1; v_gene: TRBV12-3/TRBV12-4; abundance: .; d_gene: TRBD2
CDR3nt: TGCAGTGCTACTAGCTGGACCTCTTGGGCCAACGTCCTGACTTTC; CDR3aa: CSATSWTSWANVLTF; j_gene: TRBJ2-6; v_gene: TRBV20-1; abundance: .; d_gene: .
CDR3nt: TGTGCCAGCAACTTATCTCGGCTAGCAGTAAGCAACAATGAGCAGTTCTTC; CDR3aa: CASNLSRLAVSNNEQFF; j_gene: TRBJ2-1; v_gene: TRBV11-1; abundance: .; d_gene: .
CDR3nt: TGCAGCGTTAGGTCAGGGGGAAACACCAGGGAGCTGTTTTTT; CDR3aa: CSVRSGGNTRELFF; j_gene: TRBJ2-2; v_gene: TRBV29-1; abundance: once; d_gene: TRBD1
CDR3nt: TGCGCCAGCAGCTTGGTTCTGTTAGGCCAGACCGGGGAGCTGTTTTTT; CDR3aa: CASSLVLLGQTGELFF; j_gene: TRBJ2-2; v_gene: TRBV5-1; abundance: .; d_gene: .
CDR3nt: TGTGCCAGCAGTCGATACGGGACAGGGGGTTACGAGCAGTACTTC; CDR3aa: CASSRYGTGGYEQYF; j_gene: TRBJ2-7; v_gene: TRBV11-2; abundance: once; d_gene: TRBD1
CDR3nt: TGTGCCAGCAGACGGAGAGTCGACAATGAGCAGTTCTTC; CDR3aa: CASRRRVDNEQFF; j_gene: TRBJ2-1; v_gene: TRBV11-3; abundance: .; d_gene: .
CDR3nt: TGTGCCAGCAGTACCCTGCTTGTGAAGACCCAGTACTTC; CDR3aa: CASSTLLVKTQYF; j_gene: TRBJ2-5; v_gene: TRBV6-5; abundance: .; d_gene: .
CDR3nt: TGTGCCAGCAGTTTAGAAGCGAACAGGGACCTGTTTTTT; CDR3aa: CASSLEANRDLFF; j_gene: TRBJ2-2; v_gene: TRBV11-2; abundance: .; d_gene: .
CDR3nt: TGTGCTAGCAGCCCCGGGGCAATAGCGGGGGGGCCCGCAGATACGCAGTATTTT; CDR3aa: CASSPGAIAGGPADTQYF; j_gene: TRBJ2-3; v_gene: TRBV11-3; abundance: .; d_gene: TRBD2
CDR3nt: TGTGCCAGCAGTTACCTGGGGGGAACTGAGAAACTGTTTTTT; CDR3aa: CASSYLGGTEKLFF; j_gene: TRBJ1-4; v_gene: TRBV6-6; abundance: few; d_gene: .
CDR3nt: TGTGCCTGGAATACGGGACAGGGAGGCAATCAGCCCCAGCATTTT; CDR3aa: CAWNTGQGGNQPQHF; j_gene: TRBJ1-5; v_gene: TRBV30; abundance: .; d_gene: TRBD1
CDR3nt: TGTGCCAGCAGCCAAGAGTCGTCAGGGGGTTCTAATTCACTCCTCCACTTT; CDR3aa: CASSQESSGGSNSLLHF; j_gene: TRBJ1-6; v_gene: TRBV14; abundance: .; d_gene: TRBD1
CDR3nt: TGCGGTGCTAGAGAAGATTACGAGCAGTACTTC; CDR3aa: CGAREDYEQYF; j_gene: TRBJ2-7; v_gene: TRBV20-1; abundance: .; d_gene: .
CDR3nt: TGTGACAGCAGGACGGGACATAGCTATGGCTACACCTTC; CDR3aa: CDSRTGHSYGYTF; j_gene: TRBJ1-2; v_gene: TRBV6-1; abundance: .; d_gene: .
CDR3nt: TGTGCCAGCGACACGAACGGGACTCGTATGTACAATGAGGAGTTCTTC; CDR3aa: CASDTNGTRMYNEEFF; j_gene: TRBJ2-1; v_gene: TRBV11-3; abundance: .; d_gene: .
CDR3nt: TGTGCCTGGAGTGCGGGGGCAGTAGGCATTCAGCCCCAGCATTTT; CDR3aa: CAWSAGAVGIQPQHF; j_gene: TRBJ1-5; v_gene: TRBV30; abundance: .; d_gene: .
CDR3nt: TGTGCCAGCTCCTGGGCGGGGACAGGGGCCTGGAACACTGAAGCTTTCTTT; CDR3aa: CASSWAGTGAWNTEAFF; j_gene: TRBJ1-1; v_gene: TRBV11-2; abundance: many; d_gene: TRBD1